The T cell receptor (beta chain) described here comes from a study of control samples from healthy donors and cancer patients. Trimming removed 10 bases at V and 2 bases at J, with 16 bases between. CDR3 size: 14 residues. Per germline, CDR1 SGHAT and CDR2 FQNNGV. Assay: immunoSEQ multiplex PCR; the TCRdb copy retains only in-frame clones and omits some. This table holds more than 95,000 clones, about 90% found once. Sequencing was carried out using blood. This receptor was identified in a man aged 18 to 30 in good health. V gene TRBV11-2 combines with J gene TRBJ2-3; D is possibly TRBD1 (5 bases). The CDR3 nucleotides read TGTGCCACAACCTGGGGCCCCCACACAGATACGCAGTATTTT. Translating gives CATTWGPHTDTQYF.